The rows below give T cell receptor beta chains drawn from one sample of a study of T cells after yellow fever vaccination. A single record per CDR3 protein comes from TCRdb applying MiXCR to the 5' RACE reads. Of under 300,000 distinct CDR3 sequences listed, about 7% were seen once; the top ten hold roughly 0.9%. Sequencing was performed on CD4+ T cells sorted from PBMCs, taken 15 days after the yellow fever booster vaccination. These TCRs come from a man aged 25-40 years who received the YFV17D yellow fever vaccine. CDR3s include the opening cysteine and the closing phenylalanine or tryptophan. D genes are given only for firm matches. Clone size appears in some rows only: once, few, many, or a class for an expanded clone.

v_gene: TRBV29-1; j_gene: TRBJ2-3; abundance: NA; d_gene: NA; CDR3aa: CSVDTPSTDTQYF
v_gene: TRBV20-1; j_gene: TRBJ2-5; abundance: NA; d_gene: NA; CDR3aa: CSARREKETQYF
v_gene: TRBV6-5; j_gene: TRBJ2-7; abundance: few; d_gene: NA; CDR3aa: CASSYATGSSYEQYF
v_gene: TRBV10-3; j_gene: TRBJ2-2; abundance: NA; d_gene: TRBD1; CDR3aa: CAINPQGLDTGELFF
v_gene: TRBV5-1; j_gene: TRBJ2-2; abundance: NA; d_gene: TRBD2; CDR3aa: CASWGGTGELFF
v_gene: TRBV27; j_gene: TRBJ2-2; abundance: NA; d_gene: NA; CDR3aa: CASSLRGSDTGELFF
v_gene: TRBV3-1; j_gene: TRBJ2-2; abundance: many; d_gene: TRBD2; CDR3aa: CASSRWEGHTGELFF
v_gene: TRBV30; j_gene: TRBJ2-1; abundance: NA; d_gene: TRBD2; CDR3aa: CAWSVWEGLNEQFF
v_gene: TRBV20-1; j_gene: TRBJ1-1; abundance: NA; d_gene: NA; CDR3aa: CSARVGARDTEAFF
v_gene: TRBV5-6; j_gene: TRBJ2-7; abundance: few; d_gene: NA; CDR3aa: CASSPRLGGSYEQYF
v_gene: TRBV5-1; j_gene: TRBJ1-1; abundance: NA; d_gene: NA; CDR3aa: CASSIAGTDNTEAFF
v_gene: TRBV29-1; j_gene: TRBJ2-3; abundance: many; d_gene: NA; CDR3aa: CSVESGGTDTQYF
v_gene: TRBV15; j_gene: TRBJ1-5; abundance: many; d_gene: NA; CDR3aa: CATSREYEQPQHF
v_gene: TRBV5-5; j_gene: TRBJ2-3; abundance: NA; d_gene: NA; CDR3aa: CASSFGLSTDTQYF
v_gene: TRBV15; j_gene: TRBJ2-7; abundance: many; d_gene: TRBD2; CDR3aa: CATSRDRLAGVQYF
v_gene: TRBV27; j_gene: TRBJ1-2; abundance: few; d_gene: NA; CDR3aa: CASRPISLPGYGYTF
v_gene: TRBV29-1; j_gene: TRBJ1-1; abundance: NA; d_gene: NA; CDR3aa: CSVAKGTQTEAFF
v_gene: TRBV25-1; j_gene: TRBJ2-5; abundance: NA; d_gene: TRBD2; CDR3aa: CASSEGLAGVETQYF
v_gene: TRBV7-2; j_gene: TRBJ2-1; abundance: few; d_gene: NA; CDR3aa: CASSSSGTGGGYQFF
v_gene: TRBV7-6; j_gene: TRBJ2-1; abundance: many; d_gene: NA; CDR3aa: CASSLAHRTSSYNEQFF
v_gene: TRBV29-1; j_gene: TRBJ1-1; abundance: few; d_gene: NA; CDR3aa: CSAKDPGTEAFF
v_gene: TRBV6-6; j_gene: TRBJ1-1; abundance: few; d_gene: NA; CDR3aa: CASSYSLSSEAFF
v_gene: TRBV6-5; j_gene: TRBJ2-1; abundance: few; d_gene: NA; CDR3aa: CASSYPMNRLYNEQFF
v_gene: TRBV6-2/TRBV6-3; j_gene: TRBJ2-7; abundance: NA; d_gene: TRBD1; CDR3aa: CASRGTGDFYEQYF
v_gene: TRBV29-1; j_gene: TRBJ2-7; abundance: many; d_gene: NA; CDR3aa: CSVLPGLGSYEQYF
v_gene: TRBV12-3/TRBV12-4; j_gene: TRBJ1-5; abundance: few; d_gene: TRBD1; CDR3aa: CASSPWDRSNQPQHF